This is a list of T cell receptor beta chains from one sample in a study of identical twins. MiXCR was run by TCRdb on the 5' RACE reads, yielding one entry per CDR3 protein. The sample consists of around 1.7 million distinct CDR3 sequences, about 31% of them appearing once. The sample was cord blood. The receptor set was obtained from a newborn girl in good health. Each CDR3 is given without its conserved first and last residue. The D gene is left open where the match is weak.

v_gene: TRBV20-1
j_gene: TRBJ2-4
d_gene: .
CDR3aa: SARDRWLLLAKNIQY

v_gene: TRBV25-1
j_gene: TRBJ1-6
d_gene: .
CDR3aa: ASSGQVGSPLH

v_gene: TRBV20-1
j_gene: TRBJ2-7
d_gene: .
CDR3aa: SASARYEQY

v_gene: TRBV5-1
j_gene: TRBJ2-7
d_gene: .
CDR3aa: ASSLTSGTGHYEQY

v_gene: TRBV27
j_gene: TRBJ2-3
d_gene: .
CDR3aa: ASSSPTSRGSTDTQY

v_gene: TRBV2
j_gene: TRBJ2-1
d_gene: .
CDR3aa: ASSAPETSYEQF

v_gene: TRBV12-3/TRBV12-4
j_gene: TRBJ2-3
d_gene: .
CDR3aa: ASSWYASTDAQY

v_gene: TRBV20-1
j_gene: TRBJ1-4
d_gene: .
CDR3aa: SARDLVRGAGEKLF

v_gene: TRBV7-2
j_gene: TRBJ1-6
d_gene: .
CDR3aa: ASSLDSTADNSPLH

v_gene: TRBV6-1
j_gene: TRBJ2-1
d_gene: .
CDR3aa: ASSEYAGTYNEQF